This TCR beta chain derives from a study of blood T cell repertoires in COVID-19. CDR1 LNHNV and CDR2 YYDKDF come from the germline V gene (reference sequence). V shed 2 bases, J shed 6 bases, and the junction held 1 base outside the gene matches. The CDR3 length is 14 residues. Sequencing was performed with immunoSEQ multiplex PCR; in TCRdb, only in-frame clones are kept and a portion is missing. The sample lists some 140,000 clones; around 79% were seen once. The source material was peripheral blood. The chain combines TRBV15 with TRBJ2-3, with TRBD2 identical over 11 bases. This clonotype was sampled from a man older than 75 with acute or convalescent COVID-19. Written as DNA, the CDR3 is TGTGCCACCAGCAGACCTAGCGGGGGGGATACGCAGTATTTT. Protein sequence: CATSRPSGGDTQYF.